This TCR beta chain was retrieved from a study of blood T cell repertoires in COVID-19. In the original analysis: Estimation of nucleated cell counts relied on the amplification of reference gene primers. Assay: immunoSEQ multiplex PCR; the TCRdb copy retains only in-frame clones and omits some. V and J calls and clone size are those listed in that table; D and trimming were worked out from the DNA. The sample lists some 330,000 clones, 86% occurring once. Germline loops: CDR1 SEHNR, CDR2 FQNEAQ (reference sequence). Trimming took off 4 bases at V and 4 bases at J, with 16 bases between the two ends. The CDR3 extends over 15 amino acids.

The chain joins TRBV7-9 to TRBJ1-2, with TRBD1 as a possible D gene (6 bases). The sequenced sample was PBMCs or T cells enriched from blood (not recorded which). The receptor comes from a man aged 25-45 years who had recovered from COVID-19. CDR3 region: CASSSGSGATYGYTF. CDR3 coding DNA: TGTGCCAGCAGCTCCGGCTCAGGGGCGACCTATGGCTACACCTTC.